The rows below give T cell receptor beta chains drawn from one sample of a study of blood T cell repertoires in COVID-19. The assay was immunoSEQ multiplex PCR, and TCRdb's table has in-frame clones only and misses some. The repertoire holds 250,000 to 300,000 clones, with 80% to 90% as singletons. Sequenced: PBMCs or T cells enriched from blood (not recorded which). These receptors were obtained from a woman in her fifties or sixties who had been exposed to COVID-19. CDR3s include the opening cysteine and the closing phenylalanine or tryptophan. Fields, in order: J gene, clone size, CDR3 length, D gene, V gene, CDR3 DNA, CDR3 protein. A D gene is named only where the DNA matches it firmly. Rows give clone size only sometimes, using once, few, many, or a class for an expanded clone.

TRBJ1-2	NA	13	TRBD1	TRBV5-6	TGTGCCAGCACCTGGGACAGGGGCTATGGCTACACCTTC	CASTWDRGYGYTF
TRBJ1-6	NA	17	TRBD1	TRBV5-1	TGCGCCAGCAGCTTGGAGGTCTCGGGACAGCCGGATTCACCCCTCCACTTT	CASSLEVSGQPDSPLHF
TRBJ1-4	few	14	TRBD1	TRBV2	TGTGCCAGCAGTTCGACAGGGTTCAATGAAAAACTGTTTTTT	CASSSTGFNEKLFF
TRBJ2-7	NA	16	NA	TRBV11-2	TGTGCCAGCAGCCCGTGGCCGGTGGGGCTTGTCGACGAGCAGTACTTC	CASSPWPVGLVDEQYF
TRBJ1-1	NA	17	TRBD1	TRBV7-9	TGTGCCAGCAGCTTTCCGGGACAGGGGTCGTGGAACACTGAAGCTTTCTTT	CASSFPGQGSWNTEAFF
TRBJ1-1	NA	14	TRBD1	TRBV6-2/TRBV6-3	TGTGCCAGCAGTTACGGACAGGGCGTCACTGAAGCTTTCTTT	CASSYGQGVTEAFF
TRBJ2-2	NA	14	NA	TRBV18	TGTGCCAGCTCACTGGACAGGAACACCGGGGAGCTGTTTTTT	CASSLDRNTGELFF
TRBJ1-1	NA	15	TRBD1	TRBV28	TGTGCCAGCAGTACCGACAGGGAACGATACACTGAAGCTTTCTTT	CASSTDRERYTEAFF
TRBJ2-1	NA	13	NA	TRBV6-4	TGTGCCAGCAGCACGGAGGCGTACAATGAGCAGTTCTTC	CASSTEAYNEQFF
TRBJ1-1	NA	13	TRBD1	TRBV28	TGTGCCAGCAGTTCAGGGGGCTTGGCTGAAGCTTTCTTT	CASSSGGLAEAFF
TRBJ2-1	NA	15	TRBD2	TRBV5-4	TGTGCCAGCAGGCATATAGCGGGGGGTAGAGATGAGCAGTTCTTC	CASRHIAGGRDEQFF
TRBJ1-2	NA	15	TRBD1	TRBV19	TGTGCCAGTAGGGCGGACAGGGAGGGACCGGGGGGCTACACCTTC	CASRADREGPGGYTF
TRBJ1-6	NA	17	TRBD1	TRBV7-9	TGTGCCAGCAGCGCATACCTGGGACAGAAATATAATTCACCCCTCCACTTT	CASSAYLGQKYNSPLHF
TRBJ2-2	once	12	TRBD1	TRBV3-1/TRBV3-2	TGTGCCAGCAGCCAAGATCCAGGGGGGCTGTTTTTT	CASSQDPGGLFF
TRBJ2-1	NA	14	TRBD1	TRBV11-2	TGTGCCAGCAGCTGGGACAGAGGTAACAATGAGCAGTTCTTC	CASSWDRGNNEQFF
TRBJ1-6	NA	14	NA	TRBV5-1	TGCGCCAGCAGCTCGCTAGGTGGAGGGTCACCCCTCCACTTT	CASSSLGGGSPLHF
TRBJ1-2	once	14	NA	TRBV4-3	TGCGCCAGCAGCCAAGATCAGGCCAACTATGGCTACACCTTC	CASSQDQANYGYTF
TRBJ2-7	NA	16	TRBD2	TRBV29-1	TGCAGCGTTGAAGGAGGACTAGCGGGGAGTTTCTACGAGCAGTACTTC	CSVEGGLAGSFYEQYF
TRBJ2-5	NA	15	TRBD1	TRBV5-1	TGCGCCAGCAGCAACGGACAGGGACCTTGGGAGACCCAGTACTTC	CASSNGQGPWETQYF
TRBJ1-2	few	15	NA	TRBV5-5	TGTGCCAGCAGCCCACACGGGGGGGCCGTCTATGGCTACACCTTC	CASSPHGGAVYGYTF
TRBJ1-3	few	16	TRBD1	TRBV3-1/TRBV3-2	TGTGCCAGCAGCCAAAGGCCACAGGGGAACGGAAACACCATATATTTT	CASSQRPQGNGNTIYF
TRBJ2-2	NA	15	TRBD1	TRBV28	TGTGCCAGCAGACCTCCCCGACAGGGGATGGGGGAGCTGTTTTTT	CASRPPRQGMGELFF
TRBJ1-2	NA	15	NA	TRBV3-1/TRBV3-2	TGTGCCAGCAGCCAAGCCGGAGCTCCGCTGTATGGCTACACCTTC	CASSQAGAPLYGYTF
TRBJ2-7	NA	11	NA	TRBV6-5	TGTGCCAGCAGCCCCCTAAACGAGCAGTACTTC	CASSPLNEQYF
TRBJ1-5	NA	15	NA	TRBV28	TGTGCCAGCAGTTTACAAGCTATAGGCAATCAGCCCCAGCATTTT	CASSLQAIGNQPQHF
TRBJ1-2	NA	18	TRBD1	TRBV4-3	TGCGCCAGCAGCCAAGTGGTAACAGGGGGCGCGGGTAACTATGGCTACACCTTC	CASSQVVTGGAGNYGYTF
TRBJ1-5	NA	14	NA	TRBV27	TGTGCCAGCAGCTCTCAAGGGGTTGGTCAGCCCCAGCATTTT	CASSSQGVGQPQHF
TRBJ1-1	NA	15	TRBD1	TRBV14	TGTGCCAGCAGCCAACGGACAGGGATGAACACTGAAGCTTTCTTT	CASSQRTGMNTEAFF
TRBJ1-1	NA	20	TRBD1	TRBV6-6	TGTGCCAGCAGCCCCGTCAGACCTCGTCCCGGGACAGGTCCGAACACTGAAGCTTTCTTT	CASSPVRPRPGTGPNTEAFF
TRBJ2-7	NA	13	TRBD1	TRBV27	TGTGCCAGCAGTTTGGGACAGCCTTACGAGCAGTACTTC	CASSLGQPYEQYF
TRBJ2-7	NA	14	TRBD1	TRBV5-1	TGCGCCAGCAGCGTGACAGGGGGCGTATACGAGCAGTACTTC	CASSVTGGVYEQYF
TRBJ2-7	NA	13	NA	TRBV10-1	TGCGCCAGCAGTGTTAACCTCCGGGACGAGCAGTACTTC	CASSVNLRDEQYF
TRBJ2-7	NA	14	TRBD1	TRBV10-2	TGCGCCAGCAGTGGCTGGCAGGGGGCGGGGGAGCAGTACTTC	CASSGWQGAGEQYF
TRBJ1-6	NA	14	NA	TRBV15	TGTGCCACCAGCAGAGGCGGGGTAGGGTCACCCCTCCACTTT	CATSRGGVGSPLHF
TRBJ1-1	NA	15	NA	TRBV5-4	TGTGCCAGCAGCTTGGGTTCGGGGAAGAACACTGAAGCTTTCTTT	CASSLGSGKNTEAFF
TRBJ2-5	NA	17	TRBD2	TRBV2	TGTGCCAGCAGGGATGGACTAGCGGGGGGCCTTCAAGAGACCCAGTACTTC	CASRDGLAGGLQETQYF
TRBJ2-7	NA	15	TRBD1	TRBV6-1	TGTGCCAGCAGTGAAGAGGGACAGGCTACCTACGAGCAGTACTTC	CASSEEGQATYEQYF
TRBJ1-3	NA	15	TRBD1	TRBV6-6	TGTGCCAGCACCCTGGACCAGGGGGCTGGAAACACCATATATTTT	CASTLDQGAGNTIYF
TRBJ1-1	NA	14	NA	TRBV11-2	TGTGCCAGCAGCTCGTTCTCCGGGAACACTGAAGCTTTCTTT	CASSSFSGNTEAFF
TRBJ2-1	NA	13	NA	TRBV5-1	TGCGCCAGCAGCTTGGACCCAGACTCCGAGCAGTTCTTC	CASSLDPDSEQFF
TRBJ2-5	NA	16	TRBD1	TRBV12-5	TGTGCTAGTGGTTTGGCCGGGACAGCCAAGCCGGAGACCCAGTACTTC	CASGLAGTAKPETQYF
TRBJ1-2	NA	13	NA	TRBV14	TGTGCCAGCAGCCAGGCAGGGAACTATGGCTACACCTTC	CASSQAGNYGYTF
TRBJ1-2	NA	18	TRBD1	TRBV28	TGTGCCAGCAGTAACCCCCCGTGGCAGGGGGCGATTAACTATGGCTACACCTTC	CASSNPPWQGAINYGYTF
TRBJ1-1	NA	15	NA	TRBV6-5	TGTGCCAGCAGTAGACCAGGGCGGACGAACACTGAAGCTTTCTTT	CASSRPGRTNTEAFF
TRBJ2-5	few	16	TRBD2	TRBV5-1	TGCGCCAGCAGCTTGGATGTAGCGGGGGGCCAAGAGACCCAGTACTTC	CASSLDVAGGQETQYF
TRBJ1-5	NA	18	TRBD1	TRBV11-2	TGTGCCAGCAGCTTAAGTCTAGGTATGCAGGGGGTCTTTCAGCCCCAGCATTTT	CASSLSLGMQGVFQPQHF
TRBJ1-6	NA	15	NA	TRBV19	TGTGCCAGTAGTATCTACTCGGGGGAGAATTCACCCCTCCACTTT	CASSIYSGENSPLHF
TRBJ2-2	NA	15	TRBD1	TRBV20-1	TGCAGTGCTAGTCCCGTACAGGGGTGGGGCGGGGAGCTGTTTTTT	CSASPVQGWGGELFF
TRBJ1-2	NA	12	NA	TRBV3-1/TRBV3-2	TGTGCCAGCAGCCAAGATCAAACAGTGAACACCTTC	CASSQDQTVNTF
TRBJ2-5	NA	16	NA	TRBV7-2	TGTGCCAGCAGCTTCGGTACCGGGACTGGGGAGCAGACCCAGTACTTC	CASSFGTGTGEQTQYF
TRBJ2-1	once	16	NA	TRBV11-3	TGTGCCAGCAGCTTAGGGGCAGCACCCCCCTACAATGAGCAGTTCTTC	CASSLGAAPPYNEQFF
TRBJ1-2	NA	13	NA	TRBV3-1/TRBV3-2	TGTGCCAGCAGCCCGGGTACTAACTATGGCTACACCTTC	CASSPGTNYGYTF
TRBJ2-7	NA	13	TRBD2	TRBV27	TGTGCCAGCAGTCGGGGGGGGCCCAACGAGCAGTACTTC	CASSRGGPNEQYF
TRBJ1-5	NA	13	TRBD1	TRBV12-3/TRBV12-4	TGTGCCAGCAGCCTGGACAGGGTCCAGCCCCAGCATTTT	CASSLDRVQPQHF